This T cell receptor beta chain was profiled in a study of blood T cells in healthy people across ages. In the study overall: Through template switching, about one barcoded beta molecule was captured per two T cells, as measured in model experiments.

Extractions gave at least 5 micrograms of total RNA per sample. For the second PCR, which ran for roughly 6 to 11 cycles, a sample-barcoded 5' primer and a J-beta primer mix were used. TCRdb reprocessed the 5' RACE reads with MiXCR, giving one entry per CDR3 protein. The table records over 950,000 distinct CDR3 sequences, 35% to 40% of them present only once. About this clonotype itself: Its antigen is not identified.

Study results and limitations: It was not possible, with unsorted PBMCs, to conclusively compare naive and antigen-experienced cells. Versus aged donors, long-lived donors had higher diversity and more naive CD4+ cells.

V dropped 1 base and J dropped 3 bases, with 12 bases sitting between them. The CDR3 loop spans 15 amino acids. The V gene's germline CDR1 is SGHAT and CDR2 FQNNGV. This sequence originates from a man aged 18 to 30 in good health. The chain links TRBV11-2 to TRBJ1-1, with TRBD1 as a possible D gene (5 bases). Sequenced input: blood. CDR3 nucleotides: TGTGCCAGCAGCTTAGTACTGGGACGGTACACTGAAGCTTTCTTT. It is translated as CASSLVLGRYTEAFF.